Shown below are 26 T cell receptor beta chains from a single sample sequenced in a study of T-cell reconstitution after alpha-beta-depleted transplantation in children (dated by TCRdb to about 2016). Receptor amplification or capture employed PCR. Reads for this sample came from an Illumina HiSeq 2500. Molecular barcoding was employed in the preparation of TCR libraries, with unique molecular identifiers being used to normalize TCRbeta repertoire quantification. Through fastp at Q25 and MiXCR, TCRdb rebuilt clones from the public reads, retaining in-frame beta chains. Each entry merges the rows of one CDR3 protein and shows their most common DNA and genes. Within this sample are fewer than 750,000 distinct CDR3 sequences, with roughly a quarter of them counted one time only. The ten biggest clones cover under 45% of the sample. Sample treatment or condition, as interpreted from the label and publication: allogeneic hematopoietic cell transplantation with graft depleted of TCRalphabeta T cells and CD19 B cells.

The sequencing here drew on PBMCs, taken before TCRalphabeta/CD19-depleted stem cell transplant. All receptors derive from a boy in the first two years of life with Wiskott-Aldrich syndrome, due to receive a stem cell transplant.

This clonotype occurred a few times. This chain links TRBV5-1 with TRBJ2-5, with TRBD1 matching over 9 bases. V shed 4 bases, J shed 4 bases, and the junction held 8 bases outside the gene matches. Germline CDR1 is SGHRS and CDR2 is YFSETQ. This CDR3 comprises 15 residues. In DNA, the CDR3 is TGCGCCAGCAGCATCGGACAGGGGAGGATAGAGACCCAGTACTTC. It encodes CASSIGQGRIETQYF.

The rearrangement links TRBV4-1 to TRBJ1-4, with unresolved D. Per germline, CDR1 MGHRA and CDR2 YSYEKL. There are 15 residues in the CDR3. Trimming cost V 0 bases and J 4 bases, with 9 bases left between them. CDR3 bases: TGCGCCAGCAGCCAAGATCCGGGGTATAATGAAAAACTGTTTTTT. Translated, it gives CASSQDPGYNEKLFF.

This clonotype was seen a handful of times. The rearrangement links TRBV5-1 to TRBJ2-3; D may be TRBD2 (5 bases). The germline V gene has CDR1 SGHRS and CDR2 YFSETQ. Trimming cost V 4 bases and J 3 bases, with 18 bases left between them. The CDR3 length is 16 residues. CDR3 DNA sequence: TGCGCCAGCAGCGCGATACTAGGCCCTGGAACAGATACGCAGTATTTT. Its protein is CASSAILGPGTDTQYF.

The chain uses TRBV20-1 and TRBJ1-2, with a tentative D call TRBD1 (6 bases). The germline V gene has CDR1 DFQATT and CDR2 SNEGSKA (reference sequence). This CDR3 is 15 amino acids long. Trimming left V 1 base short and J 0 bases short, with 12 bases between. CDR3 loop: CSARAPGVANYGYTF. The CDR3 region has the DNA TGCAGTGCTAGAGCCCCAGGGGTGGCTAACTATGGCTACACCTTC.

This clonotype appeared a few times. The V and J genes are TRBV5-1 and TRBJ2-3; D remains ambiguous. CDR3 length equals 14 residues. Per germline, CDR1 SGHRS and CDR2 YFSETQ. The V and J ends lost 1 base and 1 base respectively, with 7 bases between them. The DNA of the CDR3 is TGCGCCAGCAGCTTGAACTCACGCACAGATACGCAGTATTTT. It is translated as CASSLNSRTDTQYF.

This chain joins TRBV5-1 and TRBJ2-5; D unresolved. Trimming removed 3 bases from V and 3 bases from J, with 9 bases in between. The CDR3 spans 13 residues. Germline V gene data show CDR1 as SGHRS and CDR2 as YFSETQ. The CDR3 bases are TGCGCCAGCAGCTACGGATGGAAAGAGACCCAGTACTTC. Protein product: CASSYGWKETQYF.

The chain recombines TRBV12-3 or TRBV12-4 with TRBJ2-3; D gene uncertain. This CDR3 is built from 15 residues. V lost 4 bases and J lost 0, with 11 bases in between. CDR3 protein: CASSSDIISTDTQYF. The DNA of the CDR3 is TGTGCCAGCAGTTCCGACATCATCAGCACAGATACGCAGTATTTT.

In this sample, this clonotype turned up a few times. This chain uses TRBV5-1 with TRBJ2-3, with D hard to call. V shed 1 base and J shed 2 bases, with 17 bases lying between them. The CDR3 loop spans 17 amino acids. The germline V gene has CDR1 SGHRS and CDR2 YFSETQ. The CDR3 nucleotides read TGCGCCAGCAGCTTGACCCTGGCGCGGACGGTCACAGATACGCAGTATTTT. Protein: CASSLTLARTVTDTQYF.

This chain uses TRBV29-1 with TRBJ2-3; D is unresolved. The CDR3 runs to 13 residues. V lost 6 bases and J 3 bases, leaving 13 bases between the germline ends. Germline CDR1 reads SQVTM; CDR2 reads ANQGSEA. CDR3 sequence reads: CSVATVGTDTQYF. In nucleotides, the CDR3 is TGCAGCGTGGCCACAGTGGGTACAGATACGCAGTATTTT.

V gene TRBV27 combines with J gene TRBJ1-5, with TRBD1 identical over 10 bases. V lost 3 bases, J lost 5 bases, and 10 bases stayed unmatched. This CDR3 spans 17 amino acids. Per germline, CDR1 MNHEY and CDR2 SMNVEV (reference sequence). The CDR3 DNA reads as TGTGCCAGCAGTTTCTCCAACCGACAGGGGGCTGATCAGCCCCAGCATTTT. Translating it yields CASSFSNRQGADQPQHF.

This clonotype was seen only a few times. The V gene is TRBV5-1, the J gene TRBJ2-1, with 7 positions matching TRBD1. The germline CDR1 and CDR2 sequences are SGHRS and YFSETQ. The CDR3 is made up of 15 amino acids. V was clipped by 4 bases and J by 4 bases; unmatched bases: 8. As DNA, the CDR3 is TGCGCCAGCAGCCCGGGTGGGACAGATTACAATGAGCAGTTCTTC. Encoded protein: CASSPGGTDYNEQFF.

This chain connects TRBV12-3 or TRBV12-4 to TRBJ2-2, with 9 bases that match TRBD2. This CDR3 has 16 amino acids. Trimming cost V 6 bases and J 0 bases; bases outside gene matches: 5. The CDR3 DNA sequence: TGTGCCAGCAGGGGGGCTAGCGGGGCGAACACCGGGGAGCTGTTTTTT. As protein: CASRGASGANTGELFF.

The rearrangement links TRBV20-1 to TRBJ1-4; 8 positions match TRBD1. Trimming took 3 bases from V and 5 from J; bases not matched to a gene: 5. Germline assignment: CDR1 DFQATT and CDR2 SNEGSKA (reference sequence). This CDR3 comprises 14 residues. DNA for the CDR3: TGCAGTGCTAGTGGGGGACAGGCGAATGAAAAACTGTTTTTT. The encoded protein is CSASGGQANEKLFF.

This clonotype has just a few counts. The rearrangement joins TRBV29-1 to TRBJ2-1; D gene uncertain. The V end was cut by 5 bases, the J end by 6 bases, with 20 bases between. Germline V CDR1 and CDR2: SQVTM, ANQGSEA. The CDR3 spans 15 residues. The DNA for the CDR3 is TGCAGCGTTCCCCACCGATCTAAAGTACGCAATGAGCAGTTCTTC. Translated: CSVPHRSKVRNEQFF.

The V and J genes are TRBV5-1 and TRBJ2-1; D possibly corresponds to TRBD2 (5 bases). The CDR3 is 15 residues long. The germline CDR1 and CDR2 sequences are SGHRS and YFSETQ. V lost 4 bases to trimming and J lost 0 bases, with 11 bases between them. This CDR3 reads CASSGVGSSYNEQFF. The DNA for the CDR3 is TGCGCCAGCAGCGGGGTGGGGAGCTCCTACAATGAGCAGTTCTTC.

The chain is built from TRBV29-1 and TRBJ2-5; 11 bases are a match to TRBD2. Trimming removed 4 bases from V and 5 bases from J; junction bases left unmatched: 9. Germline loops: CDR1 SQVTM, CDR2 ANQGSEA. CDR3 size: 15 residues. CDR3: CSVGGLAGGWETQYF. The DNA for the CDR3 is TGCAGCGTTGGAGGCCTAGCGGGAGGATGGGAGACCCAGTACTTC.

The genes are TRBV20-1 and TRBJ1-2, with TRBD1 as a possible D gene (6 bases). The CDR3 loop spans 13 amino acids. Germline V gene sequence: CDR1 DFQATT, CDR2 SNEGSKA (reference sequence). The V end lost 5 bases, the J end lost 0 bases, and 10 bases lay between the germline ends. CDR3 loop: CSADDRTNYGYTF. The CDR3 coding sequence is TGCAGTGCTGACGACAGGACTAACTATGGCTACACCTTC.

This rearrangement joins TRBV20-1 to TRBJ1-1; D gene ambiguous. CDR1 is DFQATT, CDR2 SNEGSKA, per germline (reference sequence). The CDR3 loop spans 13 amino acids. With 2 bases removed from V and 4 bases from J, the gap between germline ends came to 11 bases. Here the CDR3 reads CSARMGMGTEAFF. As DNA, the CDR3 is TGCAGTGCTAGAATGGGGATGGGCACTGAAGCTTTCTTT.

V and J are TRBV29-1 and TRBJ1-1; D not resolved. V lost 8 bases and J lost 1, with 14 bases in between. The germline V gene encodes CDR1 SQVTM and CDR2 ANQGSEA. This CDR3 region has 13 residues. CDR3 bases: TGCAGCTCGGCGCGAGGACGGAACACTGAAGCTTTCTTT. Protein: CSSARGRNTEAFF.

This chain links TRBV30 with TRBJ1-1; 11 positions match TRBD1. The CDR3 sequence is 15 residues long. Germline assignment: CDR1 GTSNPN and CDR2 SVGIG (reference sequence). J was trimmed by 4 bases and V by 4 bases; bases with no gene match: 8. The CDR3 DNA follows: TGTGCCTGGACCCTAGGGACAGGGGGTCGCACTGAAGCTTTCTTT. Translated, it gives CAWTLGTGGRTEAFF.

The CDR3 reads CASSQVTGNSKGAFF. DNA of the CDR3: TGCGCCAGCAGCCAAGTAACAGGAAACTCGAAAGGAGCTTTCTTT. The chain employs TRBV4-1 and TRBJ1-1; TRBD1 might be the D (5 bases). The V gene lost 1 base and the J gene lost 10 bases, with 19 bases spanning the gap. The CDR3 spans 15 residues. Germline V CDR1 and CDR2: MGHRA, YSYEKL.

This clonotype was seen a handful of times. The CDR3 coding sequence is TGTGCCAGCAGACGGAGGGCGGATGAGCAGTTCTTC. Residues: CASRRRADEQFF. This chain connects TRBV12-3 or TRBV12-4 to TRBJ2-1, with D maybe TRBD2 (6 bases). Between the trimmed V and J ends, which lost 6 bases and 8 bases, there was a span of 11 bases. This CDR3 is 12 amino acids long.

This clonotype was counted only a few times. The J gene is TRBJ1-4, the V gene TRBV6-5, with D perhaps TRBD1 (5 bases). V was trimmed by 0 bases and J by 8 bases, leaving 13 bases between them. CDR1 and CDR2 from the germline V gene are MNHEY and SVGAGI. The CDR3 loop spans 15 amino acids. CDR3 sequence: CASSYSRLRDEKLFF. CDR3 coding DNA: TGTGCCAGCAGTTACTCCAGGCTGAGGGACGAAAAACTGTTTTTT.

V and J are TRBV27 and TRBJ2-1; the match to TRBD2 covers 14 bases. In germline, CDR1 is MNHEY, CDR2 SMNVEV (reference sequence). With 5 bases clipped from V and 3 bases from J, the junction kept 6 bases outside the gene matches. The CDR3 totals 17 residues. The CDR3 protein is CASSPGTSGRVYNEQFF. CDR3 coding DNA: TGTGCCAGCAGTCCCGGGACTAGCGGGAGAGTCTACAATGAGCAGTTCTTC.

There are a few counts of this clonotype. CDR3 loop: CASSLESGRAGTGELFF. Written as DNA, the CDR3 is TGTGCCAGCAGTTTAGAGAGCGGGAGGGCCGGGACCGGGGAGCTGTTTTTT. V gene TRBV12-3 or TRBV12-4 combines with J gene TRBJ2-2; TRBD2 agrees at 10 bases. The J segment lost 5 bases and the V segment lost 1 base, leaving 7 bases of the junction unmatched. The CDR3 is 17 residues long.

This clonotype was observed a few times. This rearrangement joins TRBV7-9 to TRBJ1-4, with a tentative D call TRBD1 (5 bases). Germline V CDR1 and CDR2: SEHNR, FQNEAQ (reference sequence). The CDR3 has 14 residues. The V and J ends lost 3 bases and 4 bases respectively, with 9 bases between them. This CDR3 is CASSFLGDNEKLFF. CDR3 nucleotide sequence: TGTGCCAGCAGCTTCCTGGGGGATAATGAAAAACTGTTTTTT.